This T cell receptor (beta chain) was sequenced for a study of blood T cell repertoires in COVID-19. The overall study: COVID-19 samples from acute and convalescent phases originated in the United States, Italy and Spain.

This clone occurred once. The V end lost 7 bases, the J end lost 5 bases, and 14 bases lay between the germline ends. This CDR3 has 13 residues. CDR1 SQVTM and CDR2 ANQGSEA come from the germline V gene. Generated by immunoSEQ multiplex PCR, the TCRdb table keeps only in-frame clones and is missing some. This table holds some 190,000 clones, 70% to 85% found once. The chain joins TRBV29-1 to TRBJ2-2; D not certain. The TCR sequence derives from a woman aged 25 to 45 who had recovered from COVID-19. Sequencing used PBMCs or T cells enriched from blood (not recorded which). In nucleotides, the CDR3 is TGCAGCGGGAGCTGGTCGATGACCGGGGAGCTGTTTTTT. Translation gives CSGSWSMTGELFF.